Described below is a single TCR beta chain sequence and its context. The antigen is undetermined. Healthy Caucasian individuals made up all the donors. The data derive from a study of identical twins. Study-level points and caveats: Analyses based on zero insertions could be partly confounded by invariant MAIT and iNKT cells. Beta out-of-frame sequences showed weaker excess twin sharing.

TCRdb used MiXCR to reprocess the 5' RACE reads, holding one entry per CDR3 protein. Of 310,000 or so distinct CDR3 sequences in the sample, roughly 10% were seen once. Germline CDR1 is DFQATT and CDR2 is SNEGSKA (reference sequence). V gave up 0 bases and J gave up 7 bases, with 9 bases separating them. The CDR3 is 12 amino acids. These same records also appear under a second study, on yellow fever vaccine responses in identical twins. As reported in that work: Reports say the vaccine T cell response in twins looked partly convergent and partly personalized.

V is TRBV20-1 and J is TRBJ1-2; possibly TRBD1 for D (6 bases). This TCR was recovered from a woman aged 18-35 years in good health. Sequenced sample: CD8+ T cells sorted from blood. CDR3 sequence: CSARDLGGGYTF. Written as DNA, the CDR3 is TGCAGTGCTAGAGATCTAGGGGGTGGCTACACCTTC.